A selection of T cell receptor beta chains follows, all from one sample in a study of blood T cell repertoires in COVID-19. Method: immunoSEQ multiplex PCR; TCRdb's copy keeps in-frame clones and lacks some. The sample lists around 200,000 clones; about 86% were seen once. Sequencing was carried out using peripheral blood. These TCRs come from a man aged 25-45 years with active or convalescent COVID-19. Each CDR3 is given with its conserved first and last residue. A D gene is named only where the DNA matches it firmly. Clone size is shown for a subset of rows, as once, few, many or a class of expanded clone.

D gene	V gene	clone size	J gene	CDR3 DNA	CDR3 protein
TRBD2	TRBV5-8	once	TRBJ2-5	TGTGCCAGCAGCTTTGGGGGGGTCCAAGAGACCCAGTACTTC	CASSFGGVQETQYF
-	TRBV4-1	few	TRBJ2-6	TGCGCCAGCAGCCAAGAGGAGGGTCGTAGCTCTGGGGCCAACGTCCTGACTTTC	CASSQEEGRSSGANVLTF
-	TRBV28	once	TRBJ1-5	TGTGCCAGCAGTCCCCCCCCGTGGCCCGGCGGGGATCAGCCCCAGCATTTT	CASSPPPWPGGDQPQHF
TRBD1	TRBV27	-	TRBJ1-1	TGTGCCAGCAGTTCCCCCACAGGGGGGAACACTGAAGCTTTCTTT	CASSSPTGGNTEAFF
-	TRBV29-1	-	TRBJ2-1	TGCAGCGTTGAAGACGGTTATTATGCAGGTCACTCCTACAATGAGCAGTTCTTC	CSVEDGYYAGHSYNEQFF
-	TRBV28	once	TRBJ1-1	TGTGCCAGCATGACCCCCGAGTGGGGGGGGCGCGTTTTCTTT	CASMTPEWGGRVFF
-	TRBV28	-	TRBJ1-6	TGTGCCAGCAGTTTCCCCGGGAGTTATAATTCACCCCTCCACTTT	CASSFPGSYNSPLHF
-	TRBV3-1/TRBV3-2	once	TRBJ1-5	TGTGCCAGCAGCCAAGGTTCTGGGAGAACGACGGGTCAGCCCCAGCATTTT	CASSQGSGRTTGQPQHF
TRBD1	TRBV4-3	few	TRBJ1-2	TGCGCCAGCAGCCAAGAAGCACAGGGGAACTATGGCTACACCTTC	CASSQEAQGNYGYTF
TRBD1	TRBV24-1	-	TRBJ1-1	TGTGCCACCAGTGATTTGGGGTACAGGGGGCAGAACACTGAAGCTTTCTTT	CATSDLGYRGQNTEAFF
TRBD1	TRBV5-1	-	TRBJ2-1	TGCGCCAGCAGCTTGACGGGACGGACAGGAACATCCTACAATGAGCAGTTCTTC	CASSLTGRTGTSYNEQFF
TRBD1	TRBV19	-	TRBJ2-1	TGTGCCAGTAGTACCGACCCCGACAGGGGGATGGCCAATGAGCAGTTCTTC	CASSTDPDRGMANEQFF
-	TRBV18	-	TRBJ1-5	TGTGCCAGCTCACCTGCTGACGTCCACAGGGCTATAAACCGCAATCAGCCCCAGCATTTT	CASSPADVHRAINRNQPQHF
TRBD1	TRBV7-9	-	TRBJ1-2	TGTGCCAGCACCCGACAGGGTGTTGGAGGCTACACCTTC	CASTRQGVGGYTF
-	TRBV19	-	TRBJ2-5	TGTGCCAGTAGTAGCAGGTGGGGCCTCCAAGAGACCCAGTACTTC	CASSSRWGLQETQYF
TRBD1	TRBV7-9	-	TRBJ2-7	TGTGCCAGCAGCCCCCCGGAGGGGGACAGGGTCTACGAGCAGTACTTC	CASSPPEGDRVYEQYF
-	TRBV13	once	TRBJ1-2	TGTGCCAGCAGCTCGACTCTTAAAGACAGGAACTATGGCTACACCTTC	CASSSTLKDRNYGYTF